This passage covers 3 T cell receptor beta chains from one sample sequenced in a study of technical replicates of blood from a few donors. Sequenced by immunoSEQ multiplex PCR; TCRdb stores in-frame clones only, minus some. This sample carries 60,000 to 85,000 clones, roughly 94% of them seen once, and the ten largest clones take about 0.4%. The sample consisted of T cells isolated from PBMCs. The receptors here all came from a human donor in good health.

The chain recombines TRBV19 with TRBJ2-3; 7 bases fit TRBD1. Germline-derived CDR1 and CDR2 are LNHDA and SQIVND (reference sequence). V dropped 3 bases and J dropped 5; count of bases not matched to a gene: 5. This CDR3 contains 14 residues. CDR3 sequence: CASSIPDREDTQYF. The DNA of the CDR3 is TGTGCCAGTAGTATCCCCGACAGGGAAGATACGCAGTATTTT.

This CDR3 is CANKQGSETQYF. The CDR3 coding sequence is TGTGCCAACAAACAGGGAAGCGAGACCCAGTACTTC. This chain uses TRBV27 with TRBJ2-5, with D tentatively TRBD1 (6 bases). Germline assignment: CDR1 MNHEY and CDR2 SMNVEV (reference sequence). V gave up 10 bases and J gave up 5 bases, with 14 bases separating them. The CDR3 is 12 amino acids.

This CDR3 is CASSIDFDRETQYF. The CDR3 coding sequence is TGTGCCAGTAGTATAGACTTTGACAGGGAGACCCAGTACTTC. The chain combines TRBV19 with TRBJ2-5, with D perhaps matching TRBD1 (6 bases). This CDR3 region has 14 residues. V was trimmed by 0 bases and J by 5 bases, leaving 10 bases between them. The V gene's germline CDR1 is LNHDA and CDR2 SQIVND (reference sequence).